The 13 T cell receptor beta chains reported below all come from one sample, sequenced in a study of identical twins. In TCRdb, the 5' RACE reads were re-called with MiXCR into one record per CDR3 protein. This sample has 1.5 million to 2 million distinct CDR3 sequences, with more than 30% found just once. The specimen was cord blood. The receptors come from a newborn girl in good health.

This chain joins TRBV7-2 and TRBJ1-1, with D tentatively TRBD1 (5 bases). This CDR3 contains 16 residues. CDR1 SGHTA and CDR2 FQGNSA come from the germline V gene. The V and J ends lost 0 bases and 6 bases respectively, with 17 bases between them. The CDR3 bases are TGTGCCAGCAGCTTAGCGCGTCAGGGCCTGAGCCCTGAAGCTTTCTTT. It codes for CASSLARQGLSPEAFF.

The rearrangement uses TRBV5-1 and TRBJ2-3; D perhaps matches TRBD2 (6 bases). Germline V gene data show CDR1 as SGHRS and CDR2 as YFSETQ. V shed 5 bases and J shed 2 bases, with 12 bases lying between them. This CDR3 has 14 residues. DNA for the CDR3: TGCGCCAGCAGAAACGGGGGAGTCACAGATACGCAGTATTTT. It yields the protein CASRNGGVTDTQYF. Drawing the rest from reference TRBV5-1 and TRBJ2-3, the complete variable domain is KAGVTQTPRYLIKTRGQQVTLSCSPISGHRSVSWYQQTPGQGLQFLFEYFSETQRNKGNFPGRFSGRQFSNSRSEMNVSTLELGDSALYLCASRNGGVTDTQYFGPGTRLTVL.

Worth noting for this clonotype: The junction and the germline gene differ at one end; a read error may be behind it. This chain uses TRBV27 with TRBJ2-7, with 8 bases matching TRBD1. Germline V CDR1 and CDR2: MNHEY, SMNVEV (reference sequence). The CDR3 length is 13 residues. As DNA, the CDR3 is TGTGCCAGCATTTTATGGACAGGGCACGAGCAGTACTTC. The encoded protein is CASILWTGHEQYF.

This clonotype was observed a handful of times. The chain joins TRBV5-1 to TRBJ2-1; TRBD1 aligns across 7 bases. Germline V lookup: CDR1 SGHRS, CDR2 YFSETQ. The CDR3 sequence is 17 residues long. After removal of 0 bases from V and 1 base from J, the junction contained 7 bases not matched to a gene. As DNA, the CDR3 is TGCGCCAGCAGCTTGGGTCCGACAGGGACGTCCTACAATGAGCAGTTCTTC. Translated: CASSLGPTGTSYNEQFF. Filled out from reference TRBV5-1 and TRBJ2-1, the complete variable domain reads KAGVTQTPRYLIKTRGQQVTLSCSPISGHRSVSWYQQTPGQGLQFLFEYFSETQRNKGNFPGRFSGRQFSNSRSEMNVSTLELGDSALYLCASSLGPTGTSYNEQFFGPGTRLTVL.

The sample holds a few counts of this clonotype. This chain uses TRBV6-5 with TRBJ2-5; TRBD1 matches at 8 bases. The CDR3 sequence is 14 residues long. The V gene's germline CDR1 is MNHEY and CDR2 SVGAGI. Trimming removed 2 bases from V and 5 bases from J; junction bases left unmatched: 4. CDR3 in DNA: TGTGCCAGCAGTTACGAACAGGGGGGCGAGACCCAGTACTTC. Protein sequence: CASSYEQGGETQYF.

DNA for the CDR3: TGTGCCAGCAGCTACCTTATGAGCACTGAAGCTTTCTTT. As protein: CASSYLMSTEAFF. V and J are TRBV12-3 or TRBV12-4 and TRBJ1-1; D not resolved. This CDR3 spans 13 amino acids. The V gene lost 6 bases and the J gene lost 4 bases, with 12 bases spanning the gap.

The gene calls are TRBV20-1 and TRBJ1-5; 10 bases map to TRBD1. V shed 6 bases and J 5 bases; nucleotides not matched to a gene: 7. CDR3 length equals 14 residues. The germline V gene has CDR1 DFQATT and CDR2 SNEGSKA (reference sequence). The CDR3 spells CSARKDRGDQPQHF. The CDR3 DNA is TGCAGTGCCCGTAAGGACAGGGGGGATCAGCCCCAGCATTTT.

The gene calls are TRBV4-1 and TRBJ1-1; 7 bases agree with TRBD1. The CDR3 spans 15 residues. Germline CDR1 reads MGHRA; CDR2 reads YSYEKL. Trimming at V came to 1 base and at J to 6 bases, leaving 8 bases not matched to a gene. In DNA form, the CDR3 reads TGCGCCAGCAGCCAAGTTGAGGGGGCAGGCGCTGAAGCTTTCTTT. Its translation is CASSQVEGAGAEAFF.

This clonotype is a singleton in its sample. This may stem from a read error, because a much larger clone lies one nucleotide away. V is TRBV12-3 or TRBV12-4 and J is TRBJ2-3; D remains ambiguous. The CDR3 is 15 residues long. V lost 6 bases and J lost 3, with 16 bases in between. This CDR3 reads CASRPLRIRTDTQYF. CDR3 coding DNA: TGTGCCAGCAGACCCTTGCGTATTCGAACAGATACGCAGTATTTT.

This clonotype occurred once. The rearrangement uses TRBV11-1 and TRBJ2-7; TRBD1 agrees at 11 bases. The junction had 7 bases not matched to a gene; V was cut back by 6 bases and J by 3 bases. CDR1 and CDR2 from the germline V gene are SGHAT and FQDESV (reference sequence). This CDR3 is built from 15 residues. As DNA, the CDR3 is TGTGCCAGCAGGACCGGGACAGGGGGAGTCTACGAGCAGTACTTC. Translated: CASRTGTGGVYEQYF.

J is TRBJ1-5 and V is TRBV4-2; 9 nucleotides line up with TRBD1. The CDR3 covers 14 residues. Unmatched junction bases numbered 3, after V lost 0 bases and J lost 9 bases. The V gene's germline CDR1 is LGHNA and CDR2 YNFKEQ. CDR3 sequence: CASSQETGGGPQHF. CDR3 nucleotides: TGTGCCAGCAGCCAAGAGACAGGGGGGGGGCCCCAGCATTTT.

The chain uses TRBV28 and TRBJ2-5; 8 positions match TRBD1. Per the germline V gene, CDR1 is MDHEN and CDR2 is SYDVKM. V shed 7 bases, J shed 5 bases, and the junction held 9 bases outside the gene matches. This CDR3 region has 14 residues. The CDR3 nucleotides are TGTGCCAGCAACCACGGGACAGGCCTCGAGACCCAGTACTTC. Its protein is CASNHGTGLETQYF.

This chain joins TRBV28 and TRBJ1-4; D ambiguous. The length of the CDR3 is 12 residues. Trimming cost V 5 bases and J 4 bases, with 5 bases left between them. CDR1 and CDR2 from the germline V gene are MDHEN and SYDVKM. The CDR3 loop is CASSTDNEKLFF. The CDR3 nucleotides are TGTGCCAGCAGTACAGATAATGAAAAACTGTTTTTT.